These 18 T cell receptor beta chains were sequenced from one sample in a study of OX40 agonist ivuxolimab in advanced cancers. The assay was immunoSEQ multiplex PCR, and TCRdb's table has in-frame clones only and misses some. This repertoire shows around 100,000 clones, approximately 89% found once; its top ten account for about 0.15%. This specimen consisted of CD4+ or CD8+ T cells sorted from blood, obtained in a trial of the OX40 agonist ivuxolimab. These receptors were collected from an adult with an advanced solid tumor such as melanoma, head and neck, liver or kidney cancer.

The J gene is TRBJ1-1, the V gene TRBV4-1, with a tentative D call TRBD1 (5 bases). This CDR3 contains 18 residues. Trimming took off 0 bases at V and 0 bases at J, with 17 bases between the two ends. Looked up from germline, CDR1 is MGHRA and CDR2 is YSYEKL. In nucleotides, the CDR3 is TGCGCCAGCAGCCAAGATAGGGGCGGGTCTGGCATGAACACTGAAGCTTTCTTT. Translation: CASSQDRGGSGMNTEAFF.

This rearrangement joins TRBV14 to TRBJ1-1, with D uncertain. Looked up from germline, CDR1 is SGHDN and CDR2 is FVKESK. V shed 8 bases and J shed 3 bases, with 10 bases lying between them. This CDR3 comprises 12 residues. The CDR3 spells CASSVRDTEAFF. The CDR3, as DNA: TGTGCCAGCTCGGTTCGGGACACTGAAGCTTTCTTT.

The V call is TRBV19, the J call TRBJ2-2; D gene uncertain. This CDR3 comprises 16 residues. The V end was cut by 2 bases, the J end by 2 bases, with 12 bases between. Germline loops: CDR1 LNHDA, CDR2 SQIVND (reference sequence). The CDR3 DNA reads as TGTGCCAGTAGTATAAGAACGAGAGATAACACCGGGGAGCTGTTTTTT. Protein: CASSIRTRDNTGELFF.

J is TRBJ1-2 and V is TRBV16, with D perhaps TRBD1 (5 bases). The CDR3 is 15 amino acids. Trimming removed 0 bases from V and 6 bases from J, with 14 bases in between. CDR1 KGHSY and CDR2 FQNENV come from the germline V gene. The CDR3 DNA reads as TGTGCCAGCAGCCAATCGTCCGGGGCTTTCCATGGCTACACCTTC. This codes for CASSQSSGAFHGYTF. The variable domain in full, with the rest retrieved from reference TRBV16 and TRBJ1-2, is GEEVAQTPKHLVRGEGQKAKLYCAPIKGHSYVFWYQQVLKNEFKFLISFQNENVFDETGMPKERFSAKCLPNSPCSLEIQATKLEDSAVYFCASSQSSGAFHGYTFGSGTRLTVV.

The chain is built from TRBV6-5 and TRBJ1-6; D is possibly TRBD1 (5 bases). This CDR3 has 15 residues. Trimming removed 8 bases from V and 7 bases from J, with 18 bases in between. Germline V gene lookup returns CDR1 MNHEY and CDR2 SVGAGI. The CDR3 coding sequence is TGTGCCAGCCGAGATAAGGCAGGGCGAAATTCACCCCTCCACTTT. This codes for CASRDKAGRNSPLHF.

The chain links TRBV27 to TRBJ1-1, with 8 bases identical to TRBD1. Germline V CDR1 and CDR2: MNHEY, SMNVEV (reference sequence). This CDR3 is built from 15 residues. The trim removed 6 bases at V and 4 bases at J, leaving 10 bases unmatched. This chain's CDR3 is CASRGDRGAGTEAFF. CDR3 coding DNA: TGTGCCAGCAGGGGAGACAGGGGCGCAGGCACTGAAGCTTTCTTT.

This rearrangement joins TRBV6-1 to TRBJ2-2, with a possible D match to TRBD2 (5 bases). CDR3 length equals 13 residues. From germline, CDR1 is MNHNS and CDR2 SASEGT. V was pared by 4 bases and J by 9 bases, with 12 bases between. CDR3 protein: CASSGSRGWELFF. The CDR3 coding sequence is TGTGCCAGCAGTGGCTCCCGAGGGTGGGAGCTGTTTTTT.

The CDR3, as DNA: TGTGCCAGTAGTATAGGAGGCGAGACCCAGTACTTC. Translation gives CASSIGGETQYF. The chain carries TRBV19 and TRBJ2-5; no clear D. V was trimmed by 1 base and J by 5 bases, leaving 5 bases between them. This CDR3 contains 12 residues. Looked up from germline, CDR1 is LNHDA and CDR2 is SQIVND (reference sequence).

This chain connects TRBV4-1 to TRBJ2-7; TRBD1 matches 9 bases. The germline gives CDR1 MGHRA, CDR2 YSYEKL. With 0 bases clipped from V and 6 bases from J, the junction kept 6 bases outside the gene matches. The CDR3 is 15 residues long. The CDR3: CASSQDLGQGREQYF. In DNA form, the CDR3 reads TGCGCCAGCAGCCAAGATCTGGGACAGGGCCGCGAGCAGTACTTC.

This chain joins TRBV7-8 and TRBJ2-7, with 9 bases lining up with TRBD2. V lost 10 bases to trimming and J lost 7 bases; unmatched junction nucleotides: 14. Germline V gene lookup returns CDR1 SGHVS and CDR2 FQNEAQ. The CDR3 loop spans 14 amino acids. DNA for the CDR3: TGTGCCACCACAGCTTTATCGCGGGAGGGTGAGCAGTACTTC. Encoded protein: CATTALSREGEQYF.

This clone was counted once. The genes are TRBV5-1 and TRBJ2-7, with D perhaps given as TRBD1 or TRBD2 (5 bases each). CDR3 length equals 14 residues. Trimming cost V 0 bases and J 2 bases, with 9 bases left between them. The germline V gene encodes CDR1 SGHRS and CDR2 YFSETQ. DNA for the CDR3: TGCGCCAGCAGCTTGGAATGGGGACCCTACGAGCAGTACTTC. This sequence encodes CASSLEWGPYEQYF.

This rearrangement joins TRBV29-1 to TRBJ1-1; D might be TRBD1 (5 bases). This CDR3 has 16 amino acids. Trimming took off 3 bases at V and 0 bases at J, with 17 bases between the two ends. CDR1 SQVTM and CDR2 ANQGSEA come from the germline V gene. CDR3 amino acids: CSVDRGAGSMNTEAFF. The CDR3 nucleotides read TGCAGCGTTGACAGAGGCGCAGGGAGTATGAACACTGAAGCTTTCTTT.

On this clone itself: The sample contains more than one DNA sequence encoding this CDR3. This chain uses TRBV10-3 with TRBJ2-3; perhaps TRBD2 as D (5 bases). V gave up 4 bases and J gave up 3 bases, with 5 bases separating them. Germline V gene lookup returns CDR1 ENHRY and CDR2 SYGVKD. The CDR3 consists of 12 residues. CDR3 sequence: CAISGGTDTQYF. For the CDR3, the DNA is TGTGCCATCAGTGGAGGGACAGATACGCAGTATTTT.

V is TRBV28 and J is TRBJ2-7, with 9 bases identical to TRBD2. With V trimmed by 6 bases and J by 0 bases, 9 bases remained unmatched. The CDR3 loop spans 16 amino acids. Germline assignment: CDR1 MDHEN and CDR2 SYDVKM. CDR3 nucleotides: TGTGCCAGCAGACGAAATAGCGGGAGTTACTCCTACGAGCAGTACTTC. Translated: CASRRNSGSYSYEQYF.

This clone was detected only once. The chain has TRBV5-1 and TRBJ2-1, with 11 positions matching TRBD1. This CDR3 spans 16 amino acids. The J segment lost 7 bases and the V segment lost 1 base, leaving 7 bases of the junction unmatched. Per germline, CDR1 SGHRS and CDR2 YFSETQ. CDR3 loop: CASSLNGQGAGNEQFF. CDR3 nucleotide sequence: TGCGCCAGCAGCTTGAACGGACAGGGGGCAGGTAATGAGCAGTTCTTC.

The rearrangement joins TRBV7-9 to TRBJ2-3; TRBD1 might be the D (6 bases). The germline CDR1 and CDR2 sequences are SEHNR and FQNEAQ (reference sequence). CDR3 length: 15 residues. Trimming left V 4 bases short and J 2 bases short, with 13 bases between. In DNA, the CDR3 is TGTGCCAGCAGCTCAACGGGACAACCCACAGATACGCAGTATTTT. Translated: CASSSTGQPTDTQYF.

In this sample, this clone turned up a few times. This specimen includes other DNA sequences encoding the same CDR3. V usage is TRBV9 and J usage is TRBJ2-5; D uncertain. Germline CDR1 is SGDLS and CDR2 is YYNGEE. The CDR3 loop spans 13 amino acids. V was pared by 2 bases and J by 2 bases, with 7 bases between. CDR3 amino acids: CASSVSPQETQYF. The CDR3 coding sequence is TGTGCCAGCAGCGTTAGCCCTCAAGAGACCCAGTACTTC. Looking up the rest from reference TRBV9 and TRBJ2-5 gives the full variable domain: DSGVTQTPKHLITATGQRVTLRCSPRSGDLSVYWYQQSLDQGLQFLIQYYNGEERAKGNILERFSAQQFPDLHSELNLSSLELGDSALYFCASSVSPQETQYFGPGTRLLVL.

This chain connects TRBV19 to TRBJ1-1, with D maybe TRBD1 (6 bases). The germline gives CDR1 LNHDA, CDR2 SQIVND (reference sequence). The CDR3 has 13 residues. V was pared by 5 bases and J by 1 base, with 8 bases between. The CDR3 loop is CASSSTGNTEAFF. CDR3 sequence (DNA): TGTGCCAGTAGTTCGACAGGGAACACTGAAGCTTTCTTT.